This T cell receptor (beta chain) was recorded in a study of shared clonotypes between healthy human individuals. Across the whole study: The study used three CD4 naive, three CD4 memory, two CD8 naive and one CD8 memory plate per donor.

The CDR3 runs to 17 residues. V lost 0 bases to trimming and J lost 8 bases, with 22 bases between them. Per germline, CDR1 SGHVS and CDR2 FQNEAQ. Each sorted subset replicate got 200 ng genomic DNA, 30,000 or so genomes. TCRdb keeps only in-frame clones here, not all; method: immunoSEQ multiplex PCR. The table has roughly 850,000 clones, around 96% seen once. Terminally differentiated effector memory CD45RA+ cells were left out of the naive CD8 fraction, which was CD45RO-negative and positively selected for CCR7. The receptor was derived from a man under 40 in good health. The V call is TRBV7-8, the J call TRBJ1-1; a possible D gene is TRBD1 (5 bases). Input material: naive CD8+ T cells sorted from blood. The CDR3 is CASSLAPRWGSMKEAFF. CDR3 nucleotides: TGTGCCAGCAGCTTAGCACCAAGGTGGGGCAGTATGAAAGAAGCTTTCTTT.